Listed below are T cell receptor beta chains from one sample, sequenced in a study of shared T cell receptors in the human thymus. Repertoires were generated with immunoSEQ multiplex PCR, while TCRdb's copy carries only in-frame clones and drops some. The table shows about 660,000 clones, with 70% to 90% occurring only once. The same data also went into a second study, on human thymus T cells.

Sequencing was carried out using thymocytes. Source of these receptors: a boy under two years old with a congenital heart defect. Each CDR3 is given with its conserved first and last residue. The order of the fields is D gene, clone size, V gene, J gene, CDR3 protein, CDR3 DNA. A D gene is named only where the DNA matches it firmly. Clone size is given for some rows only: seen once, a few or many times, or a class if the clone is expanded.

TRBD2	few	TRBV19	TRBJ2-5	CASRKAGAKETQYF	TGTGCCAGTCGAAAAGCGGGGGCAAAGGAGACCCAGTACTTC
.	.	TRBV7-9	TRBJ1-1	CASSLARVTNTEAFF	TGTGCCAGCAGCTTAGCGAGGGTGACGAACACTGAAGCTTTCTTT
.	.	TRBV28	TRBJ2-7	CASSLGDSDPEQYF	TGTGCCAGCAGTTTGGGTGACTCCGATCCCGAGCAGTACTTC
TRBD2	.	TRBV11-3	TRBJ2-7	CASSFSGPASGGYEQYF	TGTGCCAGCAGCTTTAGCGGGCCAGCAAGCGGGGGCTACGAGCAGTACTTC
.	.	TRBV7-6	TRBJ1-4	CASSLRGRGANEKLFF	TGTGCCAGCAGCCTAAGGGGCCGAGGAGCTAATGAAAAACTGTTTTTT
TRBD1	.	TRBV30	TRBJ1-1	CAATQGVVTEAFF	TGTGCCGCGACACAGGGGGTAGTCACTGAAGCTTTCTTT
.	.	TRBV5-5	TRBJ2-7	CASAPGSPYEQYF	TGTGCCAGCGCCCCAGGAAGCCCCTACGAGCAGTACTTC
.	once	TRBV5-4	TRBJ2-1	CASSSYSGTLDNEQFF	TGTGCCAGCAGCTCATACTCCGGGACTCTCGACAATGAGCAGTTCTTC
.	.	TRBV7-3	TRBJ2-7	CASGGPRGRYEQYF	TGTGCCAGCGGGGGCCCGCGAGGTAGGTACGAGCAGTACTTC
.	.	TRBV7-9	TRBJ1-2	CASSLRTGIYGYTF	TGTGCCAGCAGCCTAAGAACAGGGATCTATGGCTACACCTTC
TRBD1	.	TRBV7-2	TRBJ2-7	CASSLATTSGTGKSYEQYF	TGTGCCAGCAGCTTAGCTACGACCTCCGGGACAGGGAAGTCCTACGAGCAGTACTTC
.	.	TRBV4-1	TRBJ2-7	CASSQGRGLDEQYF	TGCGCCAGCAGCCAAGGCCGGGGTCTCGACGAGCAGTACTTC
.	.	TRBV5-4	TRBJ1-1	CASSLGGETEAFF	TGTGCCAGCAGCTTGGGGGGGGAAACTGAAGCTTTCTTT
TRBD2	.	TRBV7-9	TRBJ2-7	CASSQGTSGRREQYF	TGTGCCAGCAGCCAAGGGACTAGCGGGAGAAGGGAGCAGTACTTC
TRBD2	.	TRBV30	TRBJ2-7	CAWSVPRGGDQTYEQYF	TGTGCCTGGAGTGTCCCCCGCGGGGGAGACCAAACGTACGAGCAGTACTTC
.	.	TRBV27	TRBJ2-3	CASSLRRAPTDTQYF	TGTGCCAGCAGTTTACGGAGAGCCCCCACAGATACGCAGTATTTT
TRBD1	.	TRBV6-4	TRBJ1-5	CASSDSPGQGERSNQPQHF	TGTGCCAGCAGTGACTCTCCAGGACAGGGAGAAAGAAGCAATCAGCCCCAGCATTTT
.	.	TRBV30	TRBJ1-5	CAWSPDRNQPQHF	TGTGCCTGGAGTCCGGACAGAAATCAGCCCCAGCATTTT
.	.	TRBV14	TRBJ2-7	CASSQGPRGEQYF	TGTGCCAGCAGCCAAGGGCCCAGGGGCGAGCAGTACTTC
TRBD1	.	TRBV4-2	TRBJ2-7	CASSTDRGNEQYF	TGTGCCAGCAGCACGGACAGGGGCAACGAGCAGTACTTC
.	.	TRBV30	TRBJ1-2	CAWSVAYPRDYGYTF	TGTGCCTGGAGTGTCGCGTACCCCAGGGACTATGGCTACACCTTC
TRBD2	.	TRBV27	TRBJ2-7	CASRPRLAGVPGYEQYF	TGTGCCAGCAGACCCAGACTAGCGGGAGTGCCCGGCTACGAGCAGTACTTC
TRBD1	.	TRBV4-2	TRBJ1-5	CASSQDRGVRDRGHSNQPQHF	TGTGCCAGCAGCCAAGATCGAGGGGTTAGGGACAGGGGGCATAGCAATCAGCCCCAGCATTTT
.	.	TRBV7-2	TRBJ2-3	CASSFQGRLARRYF	TGTGCCAGCAGCTTTCAGGGGAGACTAGCTAGAAGGTATTTT
.	.	TRBV7-6	TRBJ1-2	CATSAGEGYGYTF	TGTGCCACCTCGGCTGGGGAGGGGTATGGCTACACCTTC
.	.	TRBV27	TRBJ2-7	CASSRSGHSYEQYF	TGTGCCAGCAGTAGGTCAGGGCACTCCTACGAGCAGTACTTC
TRBD2	.	TRBV13	TRBJ2-2	CASSEGGLAGVISTGELFF	TGTGCCAGCAGCGAAGGGGGACTAGCGGGAGTAATTTCCACCGGGGAGCTGTTTTTT
TRBD2	.	TRBV5-8	TRBJ2-3	CASSLGGLADTRTDTQYF	TGTGCCAGCAGCTTGGGGGGACTAGCGGACACTCGCACAGATACGCAGTATTTT
TRBD2	.	TRBV10-1	TRBJ2-1	CASRLGSGKSYNEQFF	TGCGCAAGCCGGTTGGGTAGCGGGAAGTCCTACAATGAGCAGTTCTTC
.	.	TRBV9	TRBJ1-5	CASSVGVDRGQPQHF	TGTGCCAGCAGCGTAGGTGTGGACAGAGGTCAGCCCCAGCATTTT
TRBD2	.	TRBV6-1	TRBJ2-1	CASSGRDYEGYNEQFF	TGTGCCAGCAGTGGCCGGGACTACGAGGGGTACAATGAGCAGTTCTTC
.	few	TRBV19	TRBJ1-1	CASSPRDIFFPKMNTEAFF	TGTGCCAGTAGCCCCAGGGACATCTTTTTTCCCAAGATGAACACTGAAGCTTTCTTT
TRBD1	once	TRBV4-3	TRBJ1-1	CASSPSLDRVRHTEAFF	TGCGCCAGCAGCCCTTCTCTGGACAGGGTTCGGCACACTGAAGCTTTCTTT
TRBD2	.	TRBV19	TRBJ2-1	CASSILAGLGEQFF	TGTGCCAGTAGTATCCTAGCGGGATTGGGAGAGCAGTTCTTC
.	once	TRBV19	TRBJ1-5	CASSIALRPLRTQHF	TGTGCCAGTAGTATAGCGCTGCGTCCTTTGAGGACCCAGCATTTT
.	.	TRBV12-2	TRBJ2-2	CALGPGQGNTGELFF	TGTGCCCTAGGTCCGGGACAGGGAAACACCGGGGAGCTGTTTTTT
TRBD2	.	TRBV18	TRBJ2-1	CAGSRGGPYNEQFF	TGTGCCGGTTCTCGGGGAGGGCCCTACAATGAGCAGTTCTTC